This T cell receptor beta chain was captured by sequencing in a study of graft-versus-host responses after intestinal transplantation. With respect to this clone: Its target is unknown.

Study results and limitations: GvH clones occurred in recipient marrow; some first appeared in ileum or blood.

This CDR3 has 14 residues. The germline V gene encodes CDR1 KGHSH and CDR2 LQKENI. Trimming left V 6 bases short and J 1 base short, with 10 bases between. Only in-frame clones appear in the TCRdb table, and some are missing; sequencing was by immunoSEQ multiplex PCR. The data hold about 120,000 clones, with 90% observed a single time. This chain connects TRBV18 to TRBJ1-5, with a possible D match to TRBD1 (5 bases). The source is a human donor who received an intestinal transplant. The sample in question was unstimulated CD4+ T cells sorted from spleen or lymph node cells, obtained before intestinal transplant. This CDR3 is CASSLDMSNQPQHF. CDR3 coding DNA: TGTGCCAGCTCGCTGGACATGAGCAATCAGCCCCAGCATTTT.